Listed below are T cell receptor beta chains from one sample, sequenced in a study of shared clonotypes between healthy human individuals. Clones were sequenced by immunoSEQ multiplex PCR, and TCRdb holds only the in-frame ones, with some missing. Among fewer than 2.5 million clones listed, approximately 94% were seen once. Sequencing was done on a sample of naive CD4+ T cells from PBMCs. These receptors all stem from a man aged 18 to 30 in good health. Some clones in this sample may be carry-over from other donors' samples. Each CDR3 is given with its conserved first and last residue. The order of the fields is CDR3 length, J gene, V gene, D gene, CDR3 protein, CDR3 DNA. The D gene is left open where the match is weak.

CDR3 length: 13; J gene: TRBJ2-1; V gene: TRBV5-5; D gene: -; CDR3 protein: CASRGGSYNEQFF; CDR3 DNA: TGTGCCAGCAGAGGGGGGTCCTACAATGAGCAGTTCTTC
CDR3 length: 15; J gene: TRBJ1-2; V gene: TRBV28; D gene: TRBD1; CDR3 protein: CASRGTGALNYGYTF; CDR3 DNA: TGTGCCAGCAGGGGGACAGGGGCCCTAAACTATGGCTACACCTTC
CDR3 length: 16; J gene: TRBJ2-5; V gene: TRBV5-1; D gene: TRBD2; CDR3 protein: CASSRSPAGVRETQYF; CDR3 DNA: TGCGCCAGCAGCCGATCTCCCGCGGGAGTACGGGAGACCCAGTACTTC
CDR3 length: 14; J gene: TRBJ2-2; V gene: TRBV10-3; D gene: -; CDR3 protein: CAISEKGGTGELFF; CDR3 DNA: TGTGCCATCAGTGAGAAGGGTGGGACCGGGGAGCTGTTTTTT
CDR3 length: 13; J gene: TRBJ2-7; V gene: TRBV7-9; D gene: -; CDR3 protein: CASSDYRLNEQYF; CDR3 DNA: TGTGCCAGCAGTGACTACCGCTTGAACGAGCAGTACTTC
CDR3 length: 14; J gene: TRBJ1-1; V gene: TRBV6-5; D gene: TRBD1; CDR3 protein: CASSLNRGTAEAFF; CDR3 DNA: TGTGCCAGCAGTTTAAACAGGGGTACGGCTGAAGCTTTCTTT
CDR3 length: 15; J gene: TRBJ1-5; V gene: TRBV5-1; D gene: TRBD1; CDR3 protein: CASSLEGTGNQPQHF; CDR3 DNA: TGCGCCAGCAGCTTGGAGGGGACAGGGAATCAGCCCCAGCATTTT
CDR3 length: 16; J gene: TRBJ2-1; V gene: TRBV19; D gene: -; CDR3 protein: CASSNRGGVFINEQFF; CDR3 DNA: TGTGCCAGTAGTAATCGCGGCGGGGTGTTTATCAATGAGCAGTTCTTC
CDR3 length: 15; J gene: TRBJ1-2; V gene: TRBV28; D gene: -; CDR3 protein: CASSLMGRTAYGYTF; CDR3 DNA: TGTGCCAGCAGTTTAATGGGCAGAACCGCCTATGGCTACACCTTC
CDR3 length: 15; J gene: TRBJ1-2; V gene: TRBV2; D gene: TRBD1; CDR3 protein: CATGDRQGPNYGYTF; CDR3 DNA: TGTGCCACCGGGGACCGACAGGGACCTAACTATGGCTACACCTTC
CDR3 length: 13; J gene: TRBJ2-1; V gene: TRBV11-3; D gene: -; CDR3 protein: CASSLGEQGEQFF; CDR3 DNA: TGTGCCAGCAGCTTGGGGGAGCAAGGTGAGCAGTTCTTC
CDR3 length: 16; J gene: TRBJ1-5; V gene: TRBV15; D gene: -; CDR3 protein: CATSRDLTGANQPQHF; CDR3 DNA: TGTGCCACCAGCAGAGATTTAACGGGGGCGAACCAGCCCCAGCATTTT
CDR3 length: 13; J gene: TRBJ2-7; V gene: TRBV10-1; D gene: -; CDR3 protein: CASSESPVDEQYF; CDR3 DNA: TGCGCCAGCAGTGAGTCACCGGTCGACGAGCAGTACTTC
CDR3 length: 22; J gene: TRBJ2-1; V gene: TRBV9; D gene: TRBD2; CDR3 protein: CASSVRGVGTSGVTISYNEQFF; CDR3 DNA: TGTGCCAGCAGCGTACGGGGTGTTGGGACTAGCGGGGTTACTATCTCCTACAATGAGCAGTTCTTC